This T cell receptor beta chain was sequenced during a study of blood T cell repertoires in COVID-19. In the study overall: COVID-19 samples, acute and convalescent, were from the United States, Italy and Spain. Sources were T cells, B-cell-depleted T cells, or PBMCs; the material itself was cDNA or gDNA.

Original handling: Amplification with reference gene primers provided the estimates of nucleated cell counts. Repertoires were generated with immunoSEQ multiplex PCR, while TCRdb's copy carries only in-frame clones and drops some. V and J calls and clone size are copied from that table; D and trimming were computed from the DNA. The sample records some 100,000 clones, about 90% being singletons. This CDR3 is 15 amino acids long. CDR1 SGHNT and CDR2 YYREEE come from the germline V gene (reference sequence). With 2 bases clipped from V and 5 bases from J, the junction kept 8 bases outside the gene matches.

V gene TRBV5-4 combines with J gene TRBJ1-1, with 8 bases fitting TRBD1. The receptor was isolated from a young man in a cohort sampled during active COVID-19. The sample was peripheral blood. This CDR3 reads CASSFIQGAGTEAFF. The DNA for the CDR3 is TGTGCCAGCAGCTTTATCCAGGGGGCAGGGACTGAAGCTTTCTTT.